Included here is one T cell receptor (beta chain) sequence, with context. Its specificity is unknown. TCRdb's copy holds only in-frame clones and misses some; the assay was immunoSEQ multiplex PCR. The profile shows 20,000 to 25,000 clones, around four fifths of them singletons. This entry comes from a study of OX40 agonist ivuxolimab in advanced cancers. On the study more broadly: Three patients got partial responses; one had hepatocellular carcinoma and two had cutaneous melanoma.

Study conclusions and caveats: The expanded peripheral T cells' antigen specificity was not determined.

Blood samples were obtained at baseline, cycle 4 day 1, and cycle 7 day 1. The germline V gene encodes CDR1 MNHEY and CDR2 SMNVEV (reference sequence). CDR3 size: 14 residues. With 2 bases removed from V and 5 bases from J, the gap between germline ends came to 12 bases. Sequences were derived from CD4+ or CD8+ T cells sorted from blood, sampled in a trial of the OX40 agonist ivuxolimab. The receptor was isolated from an adult with an advanced solid tumor such as melanoma, head and neck, liver or kidney cancer. The chain carries TRBV27 and TRBJ2-5; D may correspond to TRBD1 or TRBD2 (6 bases each). CDR3: CASSLGGRQETQYF. DNA for the CDR3: TGTGCCAGCAGTTTAGGGGGGCGGCAGGAGACCCAGTACTTC.